This is a list of T cell receptor beta chains from one sample in a study of siplizumab effects on memory and regulatory T cells. Method: immunoSEQ multiplex PCR; TCRdb's copy keeps in-frame clones and lacks some. This sample carries 100,000 or so clones, 80% to 95% of them seen once, and the ten largest clones take 1.1%. Sequencing input: CD4+ T cells sorted from blood. The receptors come from a human donor in good health. Both conserved end residues are part of each CDR3. Each record gives: J gene, V gene, clone size, D gene, CDR3 protein, CDR3 DNA. A D gene is named only where the DNA matches it firmly. Not every row has a clone size; where given, it reads once, few, many or a size class.

TRBJ2-1	TRBV7-9	.	TRBD2	CASSLAAPSTSDEQFF	TGTGCCAGCAGCCTAGCGGCCCCCAGTACCTCCGATGAGCAGTTCTTC
TRBJ2-7	TRBV7-8	.	TRBD2	CASSLPEGREIYEQYF	TGTGCCAGCAGCTTGCCAGAGGGGCGGGAGATCTACGAGCAGTACTTC
TRBJ1-5	TRBV28	few	.	CASSRTGNQPQHF	TGTGCCAGCAGCAGGACAGGCAATCAGCCCCAGCATTTT
TRBJ1-2	TRBV5-1	.	.	CASSLGDRSTQDYGYTF	TGCGCCAGCAGCTTGGGAGACAGGAGTACCCAAGACTATGGCTACACCTTC
TRBJ2-1	TRBV9	once	.	CASSAIGHRHEQFF	TGTGCCAGCAGCGCGATAGGGCACCGCCATGAGCAGTTCTTC
TRBJ2-1	TRBV5-1	.	TRBD2	CASSSGTSGRALGGQFF	TGCGCCAGCAGCTCCGGGACTAGCGGGAGGGCCCTGGGTGGGCAGTTCTTC
TRBJ1-6	TRBV30	.	.	CAWSVLGAGSPLHF	TGTGCCTGGAGTGTATTGGGTGCCGGTTCACCCCTCCACTTT
TRBJ2-5	TRBV11-3	.	TRBD2	CASSLRSSGSIETQYF	TGTGCCAGCAGCTTGCGGTCTAGCGGGAGCATTGAGACCCAGTACTTC
TRBJ1-2	TRBV30	.	.	CAWSVRGSLGYTF	TGTGCCTGGAGTGTACGGGGATCTCTCGGCTACACCTTC
TRBJ2-3	TRBV4-2	.	TRBD2	CASSQDLGTSGTDTQYF	TGTGCCAGCAGCCAAGATCTAGGGACTAGCGGCACAGATACGCAGTATTTT
TRBJ2-4	TRBV7-8	.	.	CASSLVRSGAKNIQYF	TGTGCCAGCAGCTTAGTTCGCTCGGGAGCCAAAAACATTCAGTACTTC
TRBJ1-2	TRBV5-1	.	TRBD1	CASSSTGNDYTF	TGCGCCAGCAGCTCGACAGGGAACGACTACACCTTC
TRBJ2-1	TRBV7-9	.	.	CASSLALNEQFF	TGTGCCAGCAGCTTAGCCCTTAATGAGCAGTTCTTC
TRBJ2-7	TRBV9	.	TRBD2	CASSVTSGRYEQYF	TGTGCCAGCAGCGTTACTAGCGGGAGATACGAGCAGTACTTC
TRBJ2-7	TRBV7-8	once	.	CASSLADGVYEQYF	TGTGCCAGCAGCTTAGCTGACGGAGTCTACGAGCAGTACTTC
TRBJ2-7	TRBV5-4	.	.	CASSLADRVGASYEQYF	TGTGCCAGCAGCTTGGCAGATAGAGTAGGGGCCTCCTACGAGCAGTACTTC
TRBJ2-6	TRBV5-1	.	.	CASKSGTGANVLTF	TGCGCCAGCAAGTCTGGAACTGGGGCCAACGTCCTGACTTTC
TRBJ2-2	TRBV5-4	.	.	CASSPDPLLGVGELFF	TGTGCCAGCAGCCCGGACCCGCTCTTGGGCGTCGGGGAGCTGTTTTTT
TRBJ2-1	TRBV5-1	.	TRBD2	CASSSGTSIFDEQFF	TGCGCCAGCAGCTCCGGGACTAGTATTTTCGATGAGCAGTTCTTC
TRBJ2-5	TRBV7-9	.	.	CASSPMGAGRETQYF	TGTGCCAGCAGCCCCATGGGGGCAGGGAGAGAGACCCAGTACTTC
TRBJ2-7	TRBV7-2	once	.	CASSLEAGPYEQYF	TGTGCCAGCAGCTTAGAGGCAGGCCCCTACGAGCAGTACTTC
TRBJ2-3	TRBV7-9	once	TRBD2	CASSLSASGLTDTQYF	TGTGCCAGCAGCTTGTCAGCTAGCGGACTCACAGATACGCAGTATTTT
TRBJ2-1	TRBV10-1	.	TRBD2	CASSALLAGEVEQFF	TGCGCCAGCAGCGCTCTCCTAGCGGGAGAAGTTGAGCAGTTCTTC
TRBJ2-3	TRBV5-6	.	.	CASSLRSGPSTDTQYF	TGTGCCAGCAGCTTGCGGTCAGGACCTAGCACAGATACGCAGTATTTT
TRBJ1-2	TRBV10-1	.	.	CASSESGIKGYTF	TGCGCCAGCAGCGAAAGTGGGATAAAGGGCTACACCTTC
TRBJ2-1	TRBV9	.	TRBD2	CASSVGLANYNEQFF	TGTGCCAGCAGCGTAGGACTAGCGAACTACAATGAGCAGTTCTTC
TRBJ1-2	TRBV9	.	.	CASSGDRDGYGYTF	TGTGCCAGCAGCGGAGACCGGGACGGATATGGCTACACCTTC
TRBJ1-4	TRBV5-1	.	TRBD1	CASSFNRGREKLFF	TGCGCCAGCAGCTTCAACAGGGGAAGGGAAAAACTGTTTTTT
TRBJ1-5	TRBV7-9	.	.	CASSRGLDNQPQHF	TGTGCCAGCAGCCGGGGTCTCGACAATCAGCCCCAGCATTTT
TRBJ2-7	TRBV21-1	.	.	CASSTKGTGGTYEQYF	TGTGCCAGCAGCACGAAAGGGACAGGGGGGACTTACGAGCAGTACTTC
TRBJ2-7	TRBV9	.	.	CASSVVVGHEQYF	TGTGCCAGCAGCGTAGTGGTAGGGCACGAGCAGTACTTC
TRBJ1-5	TRBV9	.	.	CASSVDGLNNQPQHF	TGTGCCAGCAGCGTAGATGGTCTCAACAATCAGCCCCAGCATTTT
TRBJ2-7	TRBV9	.	.	CASSAGWGDGGYEQYF	TGTGCCAGCAGCGCCGGATGGGGAGACGGGGGCTACGAGCAGTACTTC
TRBJ1-5	TRBV2	.	.	CASRGGAGYGWSNQPQHF	TGTGCCAGCAGAGGAGGGGCGGGGTATGGGTGGAGCAATCAGCCCCAGCATTTT
TRBJ2-3	TRBV2	.	.	CASSQGRGDTQYF	TGTGCCAGCAGTCAGGGGAGGGGAGATACGCAGTATTTT
TRBJ2-7	TRBV10-3	.	TRBD2	CASGQRLAGGIYEQYF	TGTGCCAGTGGGCAGAGACTAGCGGGAGGGATCTACGAGCAGTACTTC
TRBJ2-1	TRBV30	.	TRBD2	CAWRRSGTSGSSEQFF	TGTGCCTGGAGGCGATCCGGGACTAGCGGGAGTAGCGAGCAGTTCTTC
TRBJ1-3	TRBV28	.	.	CASREFPGDGNTIYF	TGTGCCAGCCGAGAGTTTCCAGGGGATGGAAACACCATATATTTT
TRBJ2-1	TRBV11-1	once	.	CASSLGPEQFF	TGTGCCAGCAGCTTGGGGCCTGAGCAGTTCTTC
TRBJ2-2	TRBV9	few	.	CASSRAGYDTGELFF	TGTGCCAGCAGCAGGGCAGGGTACGACACCGGGGAGCTGTTTTTT
TRBJ2-2	TRBV9	.	.	CASSVGYPGELFF	TGTGCCAGCAGCGTAGGGTATCCCGGGGAGCTGTTTTTT
TRBJ2-1	TRBV30	few	.	CAWSVSFMQFF	TGTGCCTGGAGTGTATCCTTTATGCAGTTCTTC
TRBJ2-5	TRBV6-1	.	.	CASSVRTSQETQYF	TGTGCCAGCAGTGTCCGCACAAGTCAAGAGACCCAGTACTTC
TRBJ2-1	TRBV27	few	TRBD1	CASSWTGEHNEQFF	TGTGCCAGCAGTTGGACAGGGGAACATAATGAGCAGTTCTTC
TRBJ2-7	TRBV11-3	.	.	CASSPNTHEQYF	TGTGCCAGCAGCCCTAATACCCACGAGCAGTACTTC
TRBJ2-7	TRBV19	once	TRBD1	CASSPRQGAISRAYEQYF	TGTGCCAGTAGTCCCCGGCAGGGGGCCATCTCCCGAGCCTACGAGCAGTACTTC
TRBJ2-2	TRBV6-4	.	TRBD1	CASSSGTGLTGELFF	TGTGCCAGCAGCTCCGGGACAGGTCTCACCGGGGAGCTGTTTTTT